Sequencing of this T cell receptor beta chain was carried out in a study of T cell responses to AZD1222 COVID-19 vaccine. Study results and caveats: Elevations in Spike-specific TCR breadth and depth followed administration of two AZD1222 doses.

Using immunoSEQ multiplex PCR, the repertoire was profiled, and TCRdb retains in-frame clones only, with some absent. The sample comprises fewer than 130,000 clones, over 85% of which are singletons, and approximately 2.7% rests with the top ten. J gave up 9 bases and V 1 base, and 12 bases lay outside the gene matches. This CDR3 comprises 17 residues. The germline V gene encodes CDR1 LNHNV and CDR2 YYDKDF (reference sequence). As for this clone: What it binds is unknown.

Source: peripheral blood, taken 28 days after the second AZD1222 dose. This chain connects TRBV15 to TRBJ1-6; 7 nucleotides align to TRBD1. This TCR was recovered from an adult who received the AZD1222 COVID-19 vaccine. CDR3 region: CATSRAGGGGFSSPLHF. The CDR3 DNA is TGTGCCACCAGCAGAGCGGGGGGAGGGGGCTTCAGTTCACCCCTCCACTTT. Combining the CDR3 with reference TRBV15 and TRBJ1-6 gives the whole variable domain DAMVIQNPRYQVTQFGKPVTLSCSQTLNHNVMYWYQQKSSQAPKLLFHYYDKDFNNEADTPDNFQSRRPNTSFCFLDIRSPGLGDTAMYLCATSRAGGGGFSSPLHFGNGTRLTVT.